This T cell receptor beta chain is drawn from a study of shared clonotypes between healthy human individuals. Study results and caveats: Clonotype sharing among donors was thought likely to change with sequencing depth.

All donors qualified as healthy HIV-negative adults and had experienced no recent acute infections or vaccinations. Samples left unsorted employed 80 million to 95 million PBMCs for genomic DNA. Concerning this clone itself: The antigen is not known.

J lost 10 bases, V lost 0 bases, and 10 bases had no gene match. CDR1 is SGHRS and CDR2 is YFSETQ in the germline V gene. CDR3 length equals 15 residues. Sequencing on ten immunoSEQ deep assay plates was performed for unsorted PBMC DNA. TCRdb's table, derived via immunoSEQ multiplex PCR, lists solely in-frame clones and lacks some. This sample has about 480,000 clones, with nearly 80% found just once. Sequencing input: PBMCs. J is TRBJ1-1 and V is TRBV5-1, with 9 positions matching TRBD1. This TCR came from a woman aged 40 to 49 in good health. Some clones in this sample may be carry-over from other donors' samples. CDR3 in DNA: TGCGCCAGCAGCTTGGCCCCCACTACAGGGGGCCTAGCTTTCTTT. It translates to CASSLAPTTGGLAFF.